A single sample is the source of the 15 T cell receptor beta chains below, sequenced in a study of beta chain features in type 1 diabetes. No antigen has been assigned to these receptors. Expressed TCRB transcripts were sequenced because the isolated RNA had all been reverse transcribed beforehand. The protocol was immunoSEQ multiplex PCR, while the TCRdb copy is restricted to in-frame clones and leaves out a portion. The table includes roughly 300,000 clones, roughly a tenth detected once. Study findings and constraints: Among patients with Type 1 diabetes, TCRB CDR3s were moderately but significantly shorter in every one of the four CD4+ subsets.

The material sequenced was central memory CD4+ T cells from blood. These receptors all come from a man aged 30 to 45 with type 1 diabetes.

CDR3 coding DNA: TGTGCCAGCAGCATTATGGGGGTTACTAGCAATCAGCCCCAGCATTTT. This codes for CASSIMGVTSNQPQHF. The rearrangement joins TRBV5-6 to TRBJ1-5; the D gene is possibly TRBD1 (5 bases). V shed 4 bases and J shed 0 bases, with 14 bases lying between them. Germline CDR1 reads SGHDT; CDR2 reads YYEEEE. The CDR3 loop spans 16 amino acids.

This clone has ten or more counts. The rearrangement links TRBV4-3 to TRBJ2-7; TRBD1 might be the D (6 bases). The germline CDR1 and CDR2 sequences are LGHNA and YSLEER. V gave up 1 base and J gave up 2 bases, with 12 bases separating them. This CDR3 has 15 residues. The CDR3 coding sequence is TGCGCCAGCAGCCAAGTCCTGGACAGCACCTACGAGCAGTACTTC. This gives the protein CASSQVLDSTYEQYF.

In its sample, this clone was seen a few times. The genes are TRBV29-1 and TRBJ2-7; 13 nucleotides agree with TRBD2. Trimming at V came to 6 bases and at J to 7 bases, leaving 6 bases not matched to a gene. The CDR3 totals 13 residues. CDR1 is SQVTM and CDR2 is ANQGSEA in the germline V gene. The CDR3 nucleotides are TGCAGCGTCCGACTAGCGGGGGGCGGTGAGCAGTACTTC. Encoded protein: CSVRLAGGGEQYF.

The chain uses TRBV19 and TRBJ1-5, with D tentatively TRBD1 (5 bases). Trimming pared 7 bases from V and 1 base from J, leaving 17 bases between. CDR1 LNHDA and CDR2 SQIVND come from the germline V gene (reference sequence). The CDR3 totals 16 residues. CDR3 sequence: CASTAVGEGSNQPQHF. The CDR3 DNA reads TGTGCCAGTACCGCCGTAGGGGAGGGCAGCAATCAGCCCCAGCATTTT.

This clone was seen more than once but under ten times. The J gene is TRBJ1-2, the V gene TRBV6-5; D call uncertain. CDR1 and CDR2 (germline): MNHEY, SVGAGI. V was trimmed by 6 bases and J by 0 bases, leaving 8 bases between them. CDR3 length equals 13 residues. The CDR3 protein is CASSQSANYGYTF. The CDR3 bases are TGTGCCAGCAGCCAGTCAGCTAACTATGGCTACACCTTC.

This clone has just a few counts. The chain combines TRBV18 with TRBJ1-1, with a tentative D call TRBD1 (6 bases). Germline CDR1 and CDR2: KGHSH and LQKENI. This CDR3 contains 14 residues. Trimming cost V 3 bases and J 5 bases, with 13 bases left between them. The CDR3 DNA reads TGTGCCAGCTCACCCCAGGGGTTGGAAACTGAAGCTTTCTTT. Translating it yields CASSPQGLETEAFF.

The J gene is TRBJ1-6, the V gene TRBV4-2; 7 bases agree with TRBD1. The junction had 1 base not matched to a gene; V was cut back by 2 bases and J by 6 bases. CDR1 LGHNA and CDR2 YNFKEQ come from the germline V gene. The CDR3 sequence is 14 residues long. CDR3 in DNA: TGTGCCAGCAGCCAAACAGGGGTTAATTCACCCCTCCACTTT. This sequence encodes CASSQTGVNSPLHF.

The genes are TRBV30 and TRBJ2-5; perhaps D is TRBD1 or TRBD2 (6 bases each). The DNA end is more similar to TRBJ2-7, so the J call may be wrong. CDR3 size: 13 residues. CDR1 GTSNPN and CDR2 SVGIG come from the germline V gene (reference sequence). The CDR3 loop is CAWSVRGGTEQYF. CDR3 sequence (DNA): TGTGCCTGGAGTGTACGAGGGGGGACCGAGCAGTACTTC.

The gene calls are TRBV7-6 and TRBJ2-1, with a weak D call TRBD2 (6 bases). CDR3 length equals 16 residues. V lost 1 base and J 0 bases, leaving 10 bases between the germline ends. CDR1 and CDR2 from the germline V gene are SGHVS and FNYEAQ. CDR3 loop: CASSLVGGSSYNEQFF. CDR3 nucleotides: TGTGCCAGCAGCTTAGTCGGGGGAAGCTCCTACAATGAGCAGTTCTTC.

The genes are TRBV7-2 and TRBJ1-4; the D gene is possibly TRBD1 (6 bases). The CDR3 has 15 residues. The germline V and J ends were trimmed by 5 bases and 2 bases, with 12 bases remaining between them. Per the germline V gene, CDR1 is SGHTA and CDR2 is FQGNSA. The chain's CDR3 is CASSPRGATNEKLFF. The CDR3, as DNA: TGTGCCAGCAGCCCCCGGGGGGCCACTAATGAAAAACTGTTTTTT.

J is TRBJ1-6 and V is TRBV5-6; 11 bases are shared with TRBD1. The length of the CDR3 is 15 residues. Per germline, CDR1 SGHDT and CDR2 YYEEEE. V gave up 4 bases and J gave up 7 bases; unmatched junction bases: 4. The CDR3 region has the DNA TGTGCCAGCAGCGCCGGGACAGGGGGAAATTCACCCCTCCACTTT. Residues: CASSAGTGGNSPLHF.

For this clone: Other DNA sequences in the same sample also yield this CDR3. The rearrangement links TRBV4-3 to TRBJ1-6, with a weak D call TRBD1 (5 bases). The V end was cut by 4 bases, the J end by 7 bases, with 11 bases between. The CDR3 totals 14 residues. Germline lookup yields CDR1 LGHNA and CDR2 YSLEER. The CDR3 DNA sequence: TGCGCCAGCAGCCCCCGGGACGGAAATTCACCCCTCCACTTT. Protein: CASSPRDGNSPLHF.

The rearrangement links TRBV2 to TRBJ1-1; 9 bases are a match to TRBD1. V was pared by 5 bases and J by 4 bases, with 8 bases of the junction left unmatched. The CDR3 covers 15 residues. The germline V gene encodes CDR1 SNHLY and CDR2 FYNNEI. The CDR3: CASSWDRVSSTEAFF. Written as DNA, the CDR3 is TGTGCCAGCAGTTGGGACAGGGTCTCGTCCACTGAAGCTTTCTTT.

V usage is TRBV25-1 and J usage is TRBJ1-3; D is uncertain. CDR3 size: 13 residues. Germline-derived CDR1 and CDR2 are MGHDK and SYGVNS. Trimming took 8 bases from V and 0 from J, leaving 8 bases between them. The CDR3 sequence is CASSLGSGNTIYF. The CDR3 DNA reads TGTGCCAGCTCACTGGGCTCTGGAAACACCATATATTTT. Full variable domain (rest looked up from reference TRBV25-1 and TRBJ1-3): EADIYQTPRYLVIGTGKKITLECSQTMGHDKMYWYQQDPGMELHLIHYSYGVNSTEKGDLSSESTVSRIRTEHFPLTLESARPSHTSQYLCASSLGSGNTIYFGEGSWLTVV.

V and J are TRBV6-1 and TRBJ2-1; tentatively, D is TRBD2 (5 bases). Trimming shortened V by 2 bases and J by 2 bases, and 16 bases separated the two germline ends. The length of the CDR3 is 17 residues. Germline V CDR1 and CDR2: MNHNS, SASEGT. CDR3: CASSESPQGLAYNEQFF. The CDR3 DNA sequence: TGTGCCAGCAGTGAAAGTCCACAAGGACTTGCCTACAATGAGCAGTTCTTC.